These 12 T cell receptor beta chains were all obtained from the same sample, sequenced in a study of T cell repertoires in cytomegalovirus infection (dated by TCRdb to the late 2010s). The sequencing machine was an Illumina HiSeq 1500. TCRdb reran the public reads through fastp at Q25 and MiXCR, keeping productive beta chains. Each entry merges the rows of one CDR3 protein and shows their most common DNA and genes. The sample data list approximately 910,000 distinct CDR3 sequences, and approximately 32% of these were observed just once. Around an eighth of the sample lies in the top ten. This sample's treatment or condition label indicates: in vitro stimulation with specific CMV peptide epitopes to enrich CMV-specific T cells. Their specific antigens are unknown. The material was cultured CD8+ T cells from PBMCs, obtained from culture after CMV antigen stimulation. The source is a human donor in good health (CMV status not recorded). Some clones in this sample may be carry-over from other donors' samples.

This clonotype came up a few times. This chain uses TRBV4-1 with TRBJ2-1; 10 bases fit TRBD1. The CDR3 extends over 17 amino acids. Germline loops: CDR1 MGHRA, CDR2 YSYEKL. After removal of 1 base from V and 5 bases from J, the junction contained 8 bases not matched to a gene. The CDR3: CASSQGWGDRGDNEQFF. In DNA form, the CDR3 reads TGCGCCAGCAGCCAAGGTTGGGGGGACAGGGGCGACAATGAGCAGTTCTTC.

J is TRBJ2-3 and V is TRBV6-1, with D perhaps TRBD2 (5 bases). The CDR3 extends over 15 amino acids. Trimming removed 7 bases from V and 0 bases from J, with 14 bases in between. CDR1 and CDR2 (germline): MNHNS, SASEGT. The chain's CDR3 is CASTAADPSTDTQYF. In DNA form, the CDR3 reads TGTGCCAGCACGGCAGCGGACCCTAGCACAGATACGCAGTATTTT.

The V and J genes are TRBV7-6 and TRBJ2-1; 11 nucleotides align to TRBD1. With V trimmed by 4 bases and J by 0 bases, 11 bases remained unmatched. The CDR3 length is 19 residues. Germline lookup yields CDR1 SGHVS and CDR2 FNYEAQ. In nucleotides, the CDR3 is TGTGCCAGCAGCTCCACCCGGACAGGGGGCCTTACCTCCTACAATGAGCAGTTCTTC. As protein: CASSSTRTGGLTSYNEQFF.

The V call is TRBV7-6, the J call TRBJ1-4, with D possibly TRBD1 on 5 matching bases. Germline V gives CDR1 SGHVS, CDR2 FNYEAQ. Between the trimmed V and J ends, which lost 3 bases and 7 bases, there was a span of 15 bases. The CDR3 sequence is 15 residues long. The CDR3 bases are TGTGCCAGCAGCTTTGGTGGGGCGCCGACTGAAAAACTGTTTTTT. It translates to CASSFGGAPTEKLFF.

The chain couples TRBV6-1 to TRBJ1-1; D may be TRBD1 (6 bases). The CDR3 has 13 residues. Trimming cost V 3 bases and J 7 bases, with 12 bases left between them. The germline V gene has CDR1 MNHNS and CDR2 SASEGT. The CDR3 bases are TGTGCCAGCAGTGAGGGGGGACAAATTGAAGCTTTCTTT. Translating gives CASSEGGQIEAFF.

V usage is TRBV12-3 or TRBV12-4 and J usage is TRBJ2-7; TRBD1 matches at 9 bases. Germline trimming cut 5 bases from V and 3 bases from J; bases unmatched to any gene: 8. This CDR3 has 15 amino acids. For the CDR3, the DNA is TGTGCCAGCAGTCCGTCCGGGACAGGGCTCTACGAGCAGTACTTC. Translation gives CASSPSGTGLYEQYF.

The genes are TRBV12-3 or TRBV12-4 and TRBJ1-6; D is perhaps TRBD1 (5 bases). The V end was cut by 1 base, the J end by 14 bases, with 12 bases between. The CDR3 covers 13 residues. CDR3 sequence reads: CASSLGPSQALHF. The CDR3 DNA reads TGTGCCAGCAGTTTAGGGCCATCACAGGCCCTCCACTTT.

This clonotype was detected only a few times. The V and J genes are TRBV6-2 or TRBV6-3 and TRBJ1-1; 9 nucleotides align to TRBD1. Germline V gene sequence: CDR1 MNHEY, CDR2 SVGEGT. V lost 2 bases, J lost 5 bases, and 9 bases stayed unmatched. The CDR3 has 16 residues. The CDR3 sequence: CASSYPTGQGLTEAFF. CDR3 nucleotide sequence: TGTGCCAGCAGTTACCCCACGGGACAGGGACTGACTGAAGCTTTCTTT.

The chain has TRBV28 and TRBJ1-4; a weak D match, TRBD1 (5 bases). Germline-derived CDR1 and CDR2 are MDHEN and SYDVKM. Deletions cut 5 bases from V and 0 bases from J, with 19 bases between. The CDR3 is made up of 18 amino acids. The CDR3 sequence is CASSPAWGARTTNEKLFF. The DNA of the CDR3 is TGTGCCAGCAGTCCGGCGTGGGGCGCAAGAACAACTAATGAAAAACTGTTTTTT.

CDR3 nucleotide sequence: TGTGCCAGCAGCTTCCCACTAGCGGGGGGGCCCCAAGAGCAGTTCTTC. This translates into CASSFPLAGGPQEQFF. The chain has TRBV7-6 and TRBJ2-1; TRBD2 matches at 13 bases. Losses at the gene ends were 3 bases for V and 10 bases for J; bases not matched to a gene: 9. Germline loops: CDR1 SGHVS, CDR2 FNYEAQ. This CDR3 is built from 16 residues.

This clonotype was recorded at least ten times. V gene TRBV7-8 combines with J gene TRBJ1-6; weak D call: TRBD1 (5 bases). The CDR3 length is 15 residues. V was trimmed by 2 bases and J by 6 bases, leaving 11 bases between them. Germline values: CDR1 SGHVS, CDR2 FQNEAQ. This CDR3 is CASSLRQSFNSPLHF. CDR3 DNA: TGTGCCAGCAGCTTAAGACAGAGCTTTAATTCACCCCTCCACTTT.

V gene TRBV7-9 combines with J gene TRBJ2-1; no clear D. CDR1 SEHNR and CDR2 FQNEAQ come from the germline V gene (reference sequence). The V end was cut by 1 base, the J end by 10 bases, with 8 bases between. The CDR3 consists of 12 residues. CDR3 DNA sequence: TGTGCCAGCAGCTTAGGGAGCTGGGAGCAGTTCTTC. This gives the protein CASSLGSWEQFF.